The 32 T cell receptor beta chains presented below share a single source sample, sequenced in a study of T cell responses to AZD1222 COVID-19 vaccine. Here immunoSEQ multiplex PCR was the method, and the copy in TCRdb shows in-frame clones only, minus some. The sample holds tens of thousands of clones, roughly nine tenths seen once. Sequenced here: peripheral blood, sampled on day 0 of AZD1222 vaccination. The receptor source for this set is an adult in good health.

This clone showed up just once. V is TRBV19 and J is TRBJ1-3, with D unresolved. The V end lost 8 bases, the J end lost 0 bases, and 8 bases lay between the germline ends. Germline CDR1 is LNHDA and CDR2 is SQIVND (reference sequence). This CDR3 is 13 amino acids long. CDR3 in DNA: TGTGCCAGTCTCACTACCTCTGGAAACACCATATATTTT. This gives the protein CASLTTSGNTIYF.

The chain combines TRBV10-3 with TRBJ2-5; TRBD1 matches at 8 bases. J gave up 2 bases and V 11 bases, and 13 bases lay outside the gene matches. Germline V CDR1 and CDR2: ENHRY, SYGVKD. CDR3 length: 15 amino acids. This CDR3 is CASKGGTGKQETQYF. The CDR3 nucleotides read TGTGCCTCAAAAGGGGGGACAGGAAAACAAGAGACCCAGTACTTC.

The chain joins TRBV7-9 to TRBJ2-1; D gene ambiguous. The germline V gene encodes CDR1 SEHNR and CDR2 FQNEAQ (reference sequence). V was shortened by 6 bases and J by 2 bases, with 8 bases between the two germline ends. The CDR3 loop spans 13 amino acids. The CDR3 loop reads CASSGQTYNEQFF. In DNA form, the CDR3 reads TGTGCCAGCAGTGGCCAAACCTACAATGAGCAGTTCTTC.

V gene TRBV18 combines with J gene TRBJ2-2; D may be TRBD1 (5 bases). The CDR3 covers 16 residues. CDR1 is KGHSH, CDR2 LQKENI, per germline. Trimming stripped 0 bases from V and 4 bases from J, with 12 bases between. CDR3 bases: TGTGCCAGCTCACCACCCCAGGGCCCGGGCACCGGGGAGCTGTTTTTT. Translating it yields CASSPPQGPGTGELFF.

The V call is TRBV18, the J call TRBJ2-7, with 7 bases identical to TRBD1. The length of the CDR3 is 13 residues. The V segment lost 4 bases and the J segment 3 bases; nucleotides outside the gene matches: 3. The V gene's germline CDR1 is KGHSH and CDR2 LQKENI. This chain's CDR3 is CASSLRDSYEQYF. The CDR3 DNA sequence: TGTGCCAGCTCACTCCGGGACAGCTACGAGCAGTACTTC.

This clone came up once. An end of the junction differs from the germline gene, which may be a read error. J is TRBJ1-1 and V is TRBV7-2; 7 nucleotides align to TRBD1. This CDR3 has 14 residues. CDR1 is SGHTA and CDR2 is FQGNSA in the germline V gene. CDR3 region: CASNLGGSDTEAFF. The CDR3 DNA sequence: TGTGCCAGCAACTTAGGGGGCTCGGACACTGAAGCTTTCTTT.

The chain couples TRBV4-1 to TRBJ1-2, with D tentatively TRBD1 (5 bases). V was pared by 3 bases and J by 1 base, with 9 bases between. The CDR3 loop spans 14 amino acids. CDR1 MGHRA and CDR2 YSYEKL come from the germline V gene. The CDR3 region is CASSQAGINYGYTF. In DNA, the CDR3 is TGCGCCAGCAGCCAGGCAGGGATTAACTATGGCTACACCTTC.

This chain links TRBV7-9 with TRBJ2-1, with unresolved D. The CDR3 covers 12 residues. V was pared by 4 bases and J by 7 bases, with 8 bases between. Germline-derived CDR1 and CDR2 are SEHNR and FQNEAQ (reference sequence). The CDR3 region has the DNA TGTGCCAGCAGCTCCGAGCCAAATGAGCAGTTCTTC. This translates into CASSSEPNEQFF. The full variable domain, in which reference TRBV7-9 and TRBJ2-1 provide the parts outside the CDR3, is DTGVSQNPRHKITKRGQNVTFRCDPISEHNRLYWYRQTLGQGPEFLTYFQNEAQLEKSRLLSDRFSAERPKGSFSTLEIQRTEQGDSAMYLCASSSEPNEQFFGPGTRLTVL.

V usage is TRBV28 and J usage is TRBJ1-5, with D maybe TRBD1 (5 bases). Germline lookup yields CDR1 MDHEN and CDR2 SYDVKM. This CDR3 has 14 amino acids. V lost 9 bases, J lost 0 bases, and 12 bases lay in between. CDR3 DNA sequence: TGTGCCAGTAACCTCGGGACTAGCAATCAGCCCCAGCATTTT. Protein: CASNLGTSNQPQHF.

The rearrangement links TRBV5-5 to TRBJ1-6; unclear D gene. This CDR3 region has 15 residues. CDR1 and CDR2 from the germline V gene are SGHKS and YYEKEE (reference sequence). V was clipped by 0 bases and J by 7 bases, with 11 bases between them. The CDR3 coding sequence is TGTGCCAGCAGCTTGGCGACCTCCTTGAATTCACCCCTCCACTTT. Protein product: CASSLATSLNSPLHF.

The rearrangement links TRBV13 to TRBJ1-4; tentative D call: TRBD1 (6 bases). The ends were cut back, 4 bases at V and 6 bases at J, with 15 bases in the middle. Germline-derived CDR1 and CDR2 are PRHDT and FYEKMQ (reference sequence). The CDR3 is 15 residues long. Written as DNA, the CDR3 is TGTGCCAGCAGCTCTTTTAGGACAGCCGATGAAAAACTGTTTTTT. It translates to CASSSFRTADEKLFF.

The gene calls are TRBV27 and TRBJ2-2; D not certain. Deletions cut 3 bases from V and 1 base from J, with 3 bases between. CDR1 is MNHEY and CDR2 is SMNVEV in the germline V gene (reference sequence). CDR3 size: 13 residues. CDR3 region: CASSFRNTGELFF. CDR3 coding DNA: TGTGCCAGCAGTTTTAGGAACACCGGGGAGCTGTTTTTT.

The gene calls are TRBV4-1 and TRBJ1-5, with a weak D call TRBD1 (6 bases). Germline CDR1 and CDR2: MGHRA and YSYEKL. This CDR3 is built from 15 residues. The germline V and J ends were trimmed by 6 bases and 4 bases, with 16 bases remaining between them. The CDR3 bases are TGCGCCAGCAGTTCCGATCAGGGACAAAATCAGCCCCAGCATTTT. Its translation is CASSSDQGQNQPQHF.

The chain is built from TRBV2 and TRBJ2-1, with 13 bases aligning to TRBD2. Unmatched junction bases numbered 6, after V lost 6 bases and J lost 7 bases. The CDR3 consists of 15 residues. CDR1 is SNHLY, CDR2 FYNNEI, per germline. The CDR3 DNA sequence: TGTGCCAGCAGGAAACTAGCGGGAGGGCGAAATGAGCAGTTCTTC. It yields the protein CASRKLAGGRNEQFF.

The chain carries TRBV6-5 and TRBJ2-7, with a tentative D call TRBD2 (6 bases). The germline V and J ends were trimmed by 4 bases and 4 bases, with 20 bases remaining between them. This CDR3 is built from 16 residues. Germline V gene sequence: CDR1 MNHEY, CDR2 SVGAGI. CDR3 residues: CASSLGSLGLPYEQYF. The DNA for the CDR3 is TGTGCCAGCAGTTTGGGATCCTTGGGACTCCCTTACGAGCAGTACTTC.

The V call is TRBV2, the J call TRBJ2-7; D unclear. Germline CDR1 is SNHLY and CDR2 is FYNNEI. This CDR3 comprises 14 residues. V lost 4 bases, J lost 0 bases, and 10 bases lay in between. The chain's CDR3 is CASSATANSYEQYF. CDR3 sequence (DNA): TGTGCCAGCAGTGCAACAGCCAACTCCTACGAGCAGTACTTC. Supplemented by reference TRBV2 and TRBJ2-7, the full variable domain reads EPEVTQTPSHQVTQMGQEVILRCVPISNHLYFYWYRQILGQKVEFLVSFYNNEISEKSEIFDDQFSVERPDGSNFTLKIRSTKLEDSAMYFCASSATANSYEQYFGPGTRLTVT.

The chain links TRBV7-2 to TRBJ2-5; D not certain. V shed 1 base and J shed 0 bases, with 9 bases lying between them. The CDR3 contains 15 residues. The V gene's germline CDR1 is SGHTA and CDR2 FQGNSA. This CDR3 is CASSLVRPYQETQYF. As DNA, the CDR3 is TGTGCCAGCAGCTTAGTCAGGCCTTACCAAGAGACCCAGTACTTC.

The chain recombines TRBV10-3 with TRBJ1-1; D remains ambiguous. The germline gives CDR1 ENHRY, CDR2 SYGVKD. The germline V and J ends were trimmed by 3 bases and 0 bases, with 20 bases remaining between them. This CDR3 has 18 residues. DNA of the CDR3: TGTGCCATCAGTGACTCCTCGCGACGGAAGCAAATGAACACTGAAGCTTTCTTT. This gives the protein CAISDSSRRKQMNTEAFF.

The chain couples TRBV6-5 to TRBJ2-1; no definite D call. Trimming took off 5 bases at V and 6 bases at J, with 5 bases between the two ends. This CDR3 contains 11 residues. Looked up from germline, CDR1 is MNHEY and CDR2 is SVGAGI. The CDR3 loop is CASSKGNEQFF. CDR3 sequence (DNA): TGTGCCAGCAGTAAGGGCAATGAGCAGTTCTTC.

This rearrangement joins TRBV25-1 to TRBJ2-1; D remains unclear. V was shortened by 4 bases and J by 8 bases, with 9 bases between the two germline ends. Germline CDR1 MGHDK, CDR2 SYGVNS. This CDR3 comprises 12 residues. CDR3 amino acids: CASSGPPHEQFF. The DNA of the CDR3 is TGTGCCAGCAGTGGGCCCCCACATGAGCAGTTCTTC.

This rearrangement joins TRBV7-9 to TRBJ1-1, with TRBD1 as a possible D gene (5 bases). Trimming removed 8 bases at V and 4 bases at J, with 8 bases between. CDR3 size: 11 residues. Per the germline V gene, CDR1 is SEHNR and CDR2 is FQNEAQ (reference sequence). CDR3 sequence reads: CASGGATEAFF. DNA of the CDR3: TGTGCCAGCGGAGGGGCCACTGAAGCTTTCTTT.

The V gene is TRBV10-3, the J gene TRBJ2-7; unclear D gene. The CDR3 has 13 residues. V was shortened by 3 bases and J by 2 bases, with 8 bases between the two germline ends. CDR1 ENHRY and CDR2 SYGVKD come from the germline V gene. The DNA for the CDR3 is TGTGCCATCAGTGAAGACGGTGCCTACGAGCAGTACTTC. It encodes CAISEDGAYEQYF.

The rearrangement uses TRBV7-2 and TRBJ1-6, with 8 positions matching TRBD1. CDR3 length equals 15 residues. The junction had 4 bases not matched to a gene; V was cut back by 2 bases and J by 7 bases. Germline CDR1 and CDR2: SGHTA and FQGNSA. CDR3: CASSLQGQANSPLHF. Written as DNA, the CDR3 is TGTGCCAGCAGCTTACAGGGACAGGCCAATTCACCCCTCCACTTT.

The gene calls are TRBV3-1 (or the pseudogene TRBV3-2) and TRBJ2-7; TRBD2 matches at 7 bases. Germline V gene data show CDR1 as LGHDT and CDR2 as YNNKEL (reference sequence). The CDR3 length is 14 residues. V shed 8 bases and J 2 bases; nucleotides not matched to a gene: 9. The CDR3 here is CASSSAGATYEQYF. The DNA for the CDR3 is TGTGCCAGCTCCTCGGCGGGAGCGACCTACGAGCAGTACTTC.

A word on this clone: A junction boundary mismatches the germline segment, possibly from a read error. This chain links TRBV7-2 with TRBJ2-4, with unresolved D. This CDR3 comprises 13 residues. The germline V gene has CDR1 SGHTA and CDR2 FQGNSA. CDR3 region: CASSLGAANYVSF. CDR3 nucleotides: TGTGCCAGCAGCTTAGGGGCAGCTAACTACGTAAGCTTC. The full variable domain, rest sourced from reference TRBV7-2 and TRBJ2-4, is GAGVSQSPSNKVTEKGKDVELRCDPISGHTALYWYRQSLGQGLEFLIYFQGNSAPDKSGLPSDRFSAERTGGSVSTLTIQRTQQEDSAVYLCASSLGAANYVSFGAGTRLSVL.

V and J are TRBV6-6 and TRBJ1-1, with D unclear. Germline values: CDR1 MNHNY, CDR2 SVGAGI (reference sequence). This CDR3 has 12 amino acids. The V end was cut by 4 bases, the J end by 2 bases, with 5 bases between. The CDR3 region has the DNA TGTGCCAGCAGTTCCCAAAACACTGAAGCTTTCTTT. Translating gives CASSSQNTEAFF.

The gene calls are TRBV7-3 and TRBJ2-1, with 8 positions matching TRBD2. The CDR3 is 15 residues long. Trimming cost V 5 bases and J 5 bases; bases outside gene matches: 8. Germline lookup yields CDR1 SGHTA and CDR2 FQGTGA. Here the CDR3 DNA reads TGTGCCAGCAGCCCAATAGGACTAGCTGACAATGAGCAGTTCTTC. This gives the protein CASSPIGLADNEQFF.

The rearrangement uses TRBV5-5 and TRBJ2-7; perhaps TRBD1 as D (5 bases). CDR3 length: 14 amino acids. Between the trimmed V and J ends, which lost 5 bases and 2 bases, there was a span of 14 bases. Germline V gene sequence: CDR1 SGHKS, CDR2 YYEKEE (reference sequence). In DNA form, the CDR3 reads TGTGCCAGCAGATCTCAGGGTTCCCCCTACGAGCAGTACTTC. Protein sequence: CASRSQGSPYEQYF.

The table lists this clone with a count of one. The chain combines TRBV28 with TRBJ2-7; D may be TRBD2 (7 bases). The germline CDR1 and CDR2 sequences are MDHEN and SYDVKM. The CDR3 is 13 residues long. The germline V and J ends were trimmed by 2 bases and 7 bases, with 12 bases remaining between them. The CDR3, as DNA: TGTGCCAGCAGTTTAGGGGGGGCGCGTGAGCAGTACTTC. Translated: CASSLGGAREQYF.

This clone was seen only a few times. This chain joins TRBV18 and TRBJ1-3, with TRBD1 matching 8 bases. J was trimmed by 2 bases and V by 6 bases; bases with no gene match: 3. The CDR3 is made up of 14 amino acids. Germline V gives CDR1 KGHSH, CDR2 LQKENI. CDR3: CASSPTGAGNTIYF. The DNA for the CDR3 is TGTGCCAGCTCGCCGACAGGGGCTGGAAACACCATATATTTT.

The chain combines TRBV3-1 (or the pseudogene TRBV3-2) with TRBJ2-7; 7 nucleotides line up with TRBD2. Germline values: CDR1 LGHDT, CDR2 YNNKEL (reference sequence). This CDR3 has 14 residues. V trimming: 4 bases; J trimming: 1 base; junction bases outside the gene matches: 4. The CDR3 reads CASSRGGRSYEQYF. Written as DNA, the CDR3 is TGTGCCAGCAGCCGGGGAGGGAGGTCCTACGAGCAGTACTTC.

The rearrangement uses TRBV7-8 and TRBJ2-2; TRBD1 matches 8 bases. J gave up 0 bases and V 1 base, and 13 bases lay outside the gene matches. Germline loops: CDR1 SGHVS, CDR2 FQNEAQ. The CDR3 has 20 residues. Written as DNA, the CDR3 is TGTGCCAGCAGCTTAGATTGGTGGCAGGGGGCCGCCGCGAACACCGGGGAGCTGTTTTTT. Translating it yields CASSLDWWQGAAANTGELFF.